This T cell receptor (beta chain) was documented in a study of blood T cells in healthy people across ages. The donors, aged roughly 6 to 90, were healthy Caucasians from Russia. Samples had at least 7 million PBMCs isolated from them. In its sample, this clonotype was seen a few times. CDR3 length: 15 residues. V was trimmed by 1 base and J by 4 bases, leaving 14 bases between them. Germline CDR1 reads SGHRS; CDR2 reads YFSETQ. Combining a sample-barcoded 5' primer with a J-beta primer mix, a second PCR ran for roughly 7 to 12 cycles. The template-switch adaptor was a 5' adaptor with 12 random nucleotides. It tagged each cDNA molecule. TCRdb independently ran MiXCR on the 5' RACE reads; one entry per CDR3 protein. This sample has some 700,000 distinct CDR3 sequences, with 20% to 25% found just once.

Sequenced material: blood. The receptor comes from a man in his 70s in good health. The V gene is TRBV5-1, the J gene TRBJ1-2, with D tentatively TRBD1 (5 bases). The CDR3 protein is CASSLRSGGAYGYTF. DNA for the CDR3: TGCGCCAGCAGCTTGCGATCTGGAGGGGCCTATGGCTACACCTTC.